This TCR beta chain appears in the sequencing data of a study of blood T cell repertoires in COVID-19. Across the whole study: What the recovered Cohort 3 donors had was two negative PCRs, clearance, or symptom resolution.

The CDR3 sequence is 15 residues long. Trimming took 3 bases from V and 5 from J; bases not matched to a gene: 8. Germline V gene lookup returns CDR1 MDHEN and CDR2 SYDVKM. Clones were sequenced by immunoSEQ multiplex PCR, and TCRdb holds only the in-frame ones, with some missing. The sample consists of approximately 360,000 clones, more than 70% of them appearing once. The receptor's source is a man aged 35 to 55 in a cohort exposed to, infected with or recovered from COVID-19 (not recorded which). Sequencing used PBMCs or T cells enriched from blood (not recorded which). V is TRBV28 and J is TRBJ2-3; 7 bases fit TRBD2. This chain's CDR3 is CASSFVGGPIDTQYF. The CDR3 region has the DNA TGTGCCAGCAGTTTTGTGGGAGGGCCAATAGATACGCAGTATTTT.